Shown below are 30 T cell receptor beta chains from a single sample sequenced in a study of T cell repertoires in aging, cancer and after chemotherapy. TCR beta rearrangements were amplified from peripheral blood genomic DNA. TRB rearrangements spanning V, D and J were amplified using mixed TRB-A/B primers. TCRdb re-derived calls from the multiplex PCR reads in MiXCR, one entry per CDR3 protein. The sample holds about 9,400 distinct CDR3 sequences; roughly two fifths are singletons and the top ten take roughly 4%. Sequenced input: blood. The receptors originated from a human donor in good health.

A remark on this clonotype: One end of the junction fails to match germline, which may point to a read error. V usage is TRBV5-6 and J usage is TRBJ1-4, with a possible D match to TRBD1 (5 bases). Germline CDR1 and CDR2: SGHDT and YYEEEE. CDR3 length: 16 residues. CDR3 loop: CARSFRDLGSDEKLFF. DNA for the CDR3: TGTGCCAGAAGCTTTCGGGACTTGGGGAGTGATGAAAAACTGTTTTTT.

The genes are TRBV5-1 and TRBJ2-7, with 7 bases identical to TRBD2. Germline trimming cut 4 bases from V and 4 bases from J; bases unmatched to any gene: 11. This CDR3 has 15 residues. Germline CDR1 SGHRS, CDR2 YFSETQ. CDR3 in amino acids: CASSRSGEGVYEQYF. The CDR3 region has the DNA TGCGCCAGCAGCCGTTCGGGGGAGGGAGTTTACGAGCAGTACTTC.

This sequence joins TRBV6-2 or TRBV6-3 and TRBJ2-1; 11 nucleotides match TRBD1. After removal of 6 bases from V and 10 bases from J, the junction contained 11 bases not matched to a gene. This CDR3 is 15 amino acids long. Looked up from germline, CDR1 is MNHEY and CDR2 is SVGEGT. The CDR3: CASRPRTGGPGEQFF. CDR3 DNA: TGTGCCAGCAGGCCCCGGACAGGGGGCCCGGGGGAGCAGTTCTTC.

V and J are TRBV6-4 and TRBJ2-3; 7 positions match TRBD1. V was pared by 5 bases and J by 6 bases, with 8 bases of the junction left unmatched. The CDR3 is 14 amino acids. Germline assignment: CDR1 MRHNA and CDR2 SNTAGT. The CDR3 spells CASSTATGHDTQYF. The CDR3, as DNA: TGTGCCAGCAGTACCGCGACAGGGCACGATACGCAGTATTTT.

As to this clonotype: The junction departs from the called germline gene at one end, perhaps through a read error. The chain has TRBV6-2 or TRBV6-3 and TRBJ1-5; 7 positions match TRBD1. The germline CDR1 and CDR2 sequences are MNHEY and SVGEGT. This CDR3 region has 13 residues. The CDR3 region is CASSYYRGQPQHF. CDR3 coding DNA: TGTGCCAGCAGCTACTACAGGGGACAGCCCCAGCATTTT.

The CDR3 sequence is CASSLGWSVEGAEAFF. For the CDR3, the DNA is TGTGCCAGCAGCTTAGGCTGGTCCGTGGAAGGAGCTGAAGCTTTCTTT. The chain uses TRBV13 and TRBJ1-1; no reliable D call. V was trimmed by 0 bases and J by 6 bases, leaving 17 bases between them. Germline-derived CDR1 and CDR2 are PRHDT and FYEKMQ (reference sequence). The CDR3 totals 16 residues. The full variable domain, completed using reference TRBV13 and TRBJ1-1, is AAGVIQSPRHLIKEKRETATLKCYPIPRHDTVYWYQQGPGQDPQFLISFYEKMQSDKGSIPDRFSAQQFSDYHSELNMSSLELGDSALYFCASSLGWSVEGAEAFFGQGTRLTVV.

The chain is built from TRBV12-3 or TRBV12-4 and TRBJ2-1, with 9 bases that match TRBD2. The CDR3 is made up of 17 amino acids. The CDR3 DNA reads TGTGTTAGCAGTTTAGCCCGGGGGCGGGAGGGCCGGAATGAGCAGTTCTTC. Protein: CVSSLARGREGRNEQFF.

This clonotype is labeled medium-sized. The genes are TRBV12-3 or TRBV12-4 and TRBJ2-3; 13 bases align to TRBD2. This CDR3 region has 19 residues. Trimming cost V 5 bases and J 4 bases; bases outside gene matches: 15. The CDR3 here is CASSGSGLAGSAGADTQYF. CDR3 DNA: TGTGCCAGCAGTGGATCGGGACTAGCGGGGTCTGCAGGGGCAGATACGCAGTATTTT.

The chain recombines TRBV5-6 with TRBJ2-2, with 9 positions matching TRBD2. The ends lost 4 bases at V and 7 bases at J; junction bases unmatched: 29. Germline CDR1 is SGHDT and CDR2 is YYEEEE. This CDR3 is 22 amino acids long. The CDR3 sequence: CASSRYSFRPGTSKPYGGELFF. The DNA for the CDR3 is TGTGCCAGCAGCCGTTACTCATTTCGGCCCGGGACTAGCAAGCCCTACGGCGGGGAGCTGTTTTTT.

The chain employs TRBV20-1 and TRBJ1-1; D uncertain. This CDR3 has 11 residues. The germline V gene has CDR1 DFQATT and CDR2 SNEGSKA (reference sequence). Trimming shortened V by 3 bases and J by 4 bases, and 6 bases separated the two germline ends. The CDR3 is CSASLVTEAFF. Written as DNA, the CDR3 is TGCAGTGCTAGCTTGGTCACTGAAGCTTTCTTT.

The sample holds a few counts of this clonotype. The rearrangement joins TRBV30 to TRBJ2-7, with 10 nucleotides matching TRBD2. CDR1 GTSNPN and CDR2 SVGIG come from the germline V gene (reference sequence). Trimming took 5 bases from V and 7 from J; bases not matched to a gene: 8. This CDR3 contains 13 residues. In nucleotides, the CDR3 is TGTGCCTGGTCCCTGGGACTAGCGTGGGAGCAGTACTTC. Translating gives CAWSLGLAWEQYF.

This clonotype was seen more than once but under ten times. The chain uses TRBV6-4 and TRBJ2-5; D uncertain. Germline CDR1 reads MRHNA; CDR2 reads SNTAGT. The CDR3 length is 14 residues. The germline V and J ends were trimmed by 2 bases and 1 base, with 8 bases remaining between them. CDR3 region: CASSDVSLQETQYF. In DNA, the CDR3 is TGTGCCAGCAGTGACGTCAGCCTCCAAGAGACCCAGTACTTC.

This clonotype is categorized as medium-sized (0.01 to 0.1%). The gene calls are TRBV29-1 and TRBJ2-5; 7 bases are shared with TRBD1. Germline CDR1 and CDR2: SQVTM and ANQGSEA. The CDR3 extends over 14 amino acids. The V gene end was trimmed by 8 bases and the J gene end by 5 bases; junction bases not matched to a gene: 14. CDR3 region: CSIRKGETGETQYF. The CDR3 coding sequence is TGCAGCATCCGTAAAGGGGAGACAGGGGAGACCCAGTACTTC.

This clonotype was seen only a few times. This chain joins TRBV19 and TRBJ1-1; D is perhaps TRBD1 (5 bases). Trimming stripped 3 bases from V and 1 base from J, with 12 bases between. The CDR3 length is 15 residues. Germline lookup yields CDR1 LNHDA and CDR2 SQIVND (reference sequence). The DNA of the CDR3 is TGTGCCAGTAGTATGTCGCAGGGTGGGAACACTGAAGCTTTCTTT. It specifies CASSMSQGGNTEAFF.

This clonotype has more than one count but fewer than ten. V and J are TRBV6-6 and TRBJ2-3; perhaps TRBD2 as D (7 bases). V shed 2 bases and J shed 5 bases, with 14 bases lying between them. CDR3 length: 15 amino acids. Germline loops: CDR1 MNHNY, CDR2 SVGAGI (reference sequence). CDR3 sequence reads: CASSYVGGRIDTQYF. CDR3 bases: TGTGCCAGCAGTTACGTGGGGGGGCGAATAGATACGCAGTATTTT.

This clonotype has a handful of counts. The chain has TRBV6-5 and TRBJ2-1; unclear D gene. Trimming stripped 2 bases from V and 1 base from J, with 9 bases between. The CDR3 consists of 15 residues. Germline loops: CDR1 MNHEY, CDR2 SVGAGI. This chain's CDR3 is CASSYSRWSYNEQFF. In DNA, the CDR3 is TGTGCCAGCAGTTACAGTCGGTGGTCCTACAATGAGCAGTTCTTC.

This clonotype turned up a few times. This chain links TRBV27 with TRBJ2-7; TRBD1 aligns across 9 bases. Germline-derived CDR1 and CDR2 are MNHEY and SMNVEV (reference sequence). With V trimmed by 5 bases and J by 4 bases, 9 bases remained unmatched. The CDR3 has 15 residues. The CDR3 region is CASSLRRGTGYEQYF. DNA of the CDR3: TGTGCCAGCAGTCTCCGCCGAGGGACAGGGTACGAGCAGTACTTC.

This clonotype has a handful of counts. The chain recombines TRBV6-5 with TRBJ1-4; D gene ambiguous. Trimming removed 5 bases from V and 5 bases from J, with 12 bases in between. Germline V lookup: CDR1 MNHEY, CDR2 SVGAGI. The length of the CDR3 is 14 residues. The CDR3 coding sequence is TGTGCCAGCAGTAGGGTACAACTAAATGAAAAACTGTTTTTT. Its translation: CASSRVQLNEKLFF.

By sample fraction, this clonotype is medium-sized (0.01 to 0.1%). The rearrangement uses TRBV29-1 and TRBJ2-5; a weak D match, TRBD1 (6 bases). The CDR3 is made up of 13 amino acids. The V gene lost 3 bases and the J gene lost 4 bases, with 12 bases spanning the gap. Germline V gene sequence: CDR1 SQVTM, CDR2 ANQGSEA. CDR3 in DNA: TGCAGCGTTGACTACAGGGTGGGAGAGACCCAGTACTTC. Translated, it gives CSVDYRVGETQYF.

This chain connects TRBV19 to TRBJ1-2; D uncertain. The V end lost 0 bases, the J end lost 0 bases, and 20 bases lay between the germline ends. The germline V gene has CDR1 LNHDA and CDR2 SQIVND (reference sequence). The CDR3 totals 19 residues. CDR3 bases: TGTGCCAGTAGTATAGATAGGGCCCCAGCCCCAGGCGCTAACTATGGCTACACCTTC. This sequence encodes CASSIDRAPAPGANYGYTF.

The chain employs TRBV29-1 and TRBJ2-1; 8 nucleotides agree with TRBD2. V shed 5 bases, J shed 9 bases, and the junction held 6 bases outside the gene matches. Germline CDR1 and CDR2: SQVTM and ANQGSEA. This CDR3 has 12 amino acids. CDR3 sequence reads: CSVKAGDCEQFF. The CDR3 DNA reads TGCAGCGTTAAAGCGGGAGACTGTGAGCAGTTCTTC.

This clonotype was observed a handful of times. The CDR3 protein is CASSYSVAGGGEQFF. The CDR3, as DNA: TGTGCCAGCAGTTACTCAGTTGCGGGAGGGGGTGAGCAGTTCTTC. The rearrangement uses TRBV6-5 and TRBJ2-1, with 9 bases identical to TRBD2. Germline V gene lookup returns CDR1 MNHEY and CDR2 SVGAGI. This CDR3 is 15 amino acids long. Unmatched junction bases numbered 6, after V lost 0 bases and J lost 9 bases.

This clonotype has more than one count but fewer than ten. The rearrangement joins TRBV27 to TRBJ2-7, with 9 bases lining up with TRBD1. This CDR3 is built from 15 residues. J was trimmed by 6 bases and V by 2 bases; bases with no gene match: 8. Germline V gene data show CDR1 as MNHEY and CDR2 as SMNVEV (reference sequence). The CDR3 coding sequence is TGTGCCAGCAGTTTAACACAGGGGGCTGGTGGCGAGCAGTACTTC. Its translation: CASSLTQGAGGEQYF.

The rearrangement uses TRBV18 and TRBJ1-1; a weak D match, TRBD1 (5 bases). Trimming pared 4 bases from V and 6 bases from J, leaving 9 bases between. Per the germline V gene, CDR1 is KGHSH and CDR2 is LQKENI. The CDR3 has 12 residues. CDR3 DNA sequence: TGTGCCAGCTCACGGGGGGGATCTGAAGCTTTCTTT. Its protein is CASSRGGSEAFF.

This chain links TRBV13 with TRBJ2-1; possibly TRBD1 for D (5 bases). Germline V lookup: CDR1 PRHDT, CDR2 FYEKMQ (reference sequence). CDR3 size: 16 residues. V lost 1 base and J lost 3, with 13 bases in between. The CDR3 is CASSLVDSPNYNEQFF. The CDR3 coding sequence is TGTGCCAGCAGCTTAGTAGACAGTCCCAACTACAATGAGCAGTTCTTC. Looking up the rest from reference TRBV13 and TRBJ2-1 gives the full variable domain: AAGVIQSPRHLIKEKRETATLKCYPIPRHDTVYWYQQGPGQDPQFLISFYEKMQSDKGSIPDRFSAQQFSDYHSELNMSSLELGDSALYFCASSLVDSPNYNEQFFGPGTRLTVL.

The chain joins TRBV7-9 to TRBJ2-3; weak D call: TRBD2 (6 bases). Trimming removed 0 bases at V and 6 bases at J, with 13 bases between. CDR3 size: 15 residues. From germline, CDR1 is SEHNR and CDR2 FQNEAQ (reference sequence). The DNA for the CDR3 is TGTGCCAGCAGCTTAGCTAGCCCCAGCGGGGATACGCAGTATTTT. Its translation: CASSLASPSGDTQYF.

This clonotype rates as medium-sized. V and J are TRBV29-1 and TRBJ1-4; tentative D call: TRBD1 (5 bases). V was cut by 4 bases and J by 6 bases, with 12 bases left in between. The CDR3 covers 13 residues. Germline values: CDR1 SQVTM, CDR2 ANQGSEA. In DNA, the CDR3 is TGCAGCGTTGTCTTCCAGGGCTATGAAAAACTGTTTTTT. It translates to CSVVFQGYEKLFF.

The chain has TRBV19 and TRBJ2-4, with a possible D match to TRBD1 (6 bases). V was pared by 4 bases and J by 3 bases, with 10 bases between. This CDR3 is 14 amino acids long. CDR1 is LNHDA, CDR2 SQIVND, per germline (reference sequence). This CDR3 is CASSRGQSKNIQYF. The CDR3 DNA sequence: TGTGCCAGTAGTAGGGGACAAAGCAAAAACATTCAGTACTTC. Full variable domain (missing parts from reference TRBV19 and TRBJ2-4): DGGITQSPKYLFRKEGQNVTLSCEQNLNHDAMYWYRQDPGQGLRLIYYSQIVNDFQKGDIAEGYSVSREKKESFPLTVTSAQKNPTAFYLCASSRGQSKNIQYFGAGTRLSVL.

The genes are TRBV6-2 or TRBV6-3 and TRBJ2-2; D unclear. CDR1 is MNHEY and CDR2 is SVGEGT in the germline V gene. The V and J ends lost 2 bases and 4 bases respectively, with 5 bases between them. There are 13 residues in the CDR3. In DNA, the CDR3 is TGTGCCAGCAGTTACCTTCTCACCGGGGAGCTGTTTTTT. Translating it yields CASSYLLTGELFF.

The table lists this clonotype with a few counts. The rearrangement joins TRBV6-5 to TRBJ1-1; weak D call: TRBD1 (6 bases). Germline CDR1 reads MNHEY; CDR2 reads SVGAGI. Trimming took off 5 bases at V and 1 base at J, with 11 bases between the two ends. CDR3 length: 14 residues. CDR3 protein: CASSELGGNTEAFF. For the CDR3, the DNA is TGTGCCAGCAGTGAACTAGGGGGGAACACTGAAGCTTTCTTT.